These 22 T cell receptor beta chains originate from one sample sequenced in a study of blood T cells in healthy people across ages. Using a J-beta primer mix together with a sample-barcoded 5' primer, a second PCR was run for roughly 7 to 12 cycles. Each CDR3 protein is one row after TCRdb ran MiXCR on the 5' RACE reads. The top ten clones hold over 5.5% of a sample with about 1,400,000 distinct CDR3 sequences, roughly 59% of them seen once. The sequencing sample was made of blood. The receptors derive from a man between 18 and 29 years old in good health.

V is TRBV20-1 and J is TRBJ2-7; weak D call: TRBD1 (5 bases). Germline CDR1 is DFQATT and CDR2 is SNEGSKA (reference sequence). The CDR3 extends over 12 amino acids. Trimming pared 4 bases from V and 2 bases from J, leaving 9 bases between. In DNA form, the CDR3 reads TGCAGTGCTACATGGGGCGCCTACGAGCAGTACTTC. Amino acid sequence: CSATWGAYEQYF.

The chain employs TRBV20-1 and TRBJ2-1, with 12 bases that match TRBD2. CDR1 and CDR2 from the germline V gene are DFQATT and SNEGSKA (reference sequence). The CDR3 spans 17 residues. V lost 2 bases to trimming and J lost 4 bases; unmatched junction nucleotides: 9. The CDR3 region has the DNA TGCAGTGCTAGACCGCTTTACCTAGCGGGGGGGTACAATGAGCAGTTCTTC. Protein product: CSARPLYLAGGYNEQFF.

This rearrangement joins TRBV27 to TRBJ2-7, with a tentative D call TRBD1 (6 bases). Trimming removed 0 bases from V and 3 bases from J, with 12 bases in between. CDR3 length: 15 residues. The germline CDR1 and CDR2 sequences are MNHEY and SMNVEV (reference sequence). The CDR3 bases are TGTGCCAGCAGTTTATCTACAGGGAACTACTACGAGCAGTACTTC. Amino acids: CASSLSTGNYYEQYF.

The V gene is TRBV6-5, the J gene TRBJ2-3, with a tentative D call TRBD2 (5 bases). Trimming pared 6 bases from V and 2 bases from J, leaving 15 bases between. Germline V gene sequence: CDR1 MNHEY, CDR2 SVGAGI. The CDR3 is made up of 15 amino acids. CDR3 residues: CASSNDYPPTDTQYF. CDR3 sequence (DNA): TGTGCCAGCAGCAACGACTATCCGCCCACAGATACGCAGTATTTT.

The chain combines TRBV7-6 with TRBJ2-1, with 11 nucleotides matching TRBD1. J lost 9 bases, V lost 6 bases, and 10 bases had no gene match. Germline V lookup: CDR1 SGHVS, CDR2 FNYEAQ. The CDR3 spans 15 residues. The CDR3 nucleotides read TGTGCCAGCAGACCCCGGACAGGGGGCGCTTTTGAGCAGTTCTTC. The encoded protein is CASRPRTGGAFEQFF.

This chain joins TRBV11-1 and TRBJ2-1, with TRBD2 identical over 11 bases. This CDR3 spans 15 amino acids. The trim removed 0 bases at V and 9 bases at J, leaving 4 bases unmatched. Per the germline V gene, CDR1 is SGHAT and CDR2 is FQDESV (reference sequence). CDR3 protein: CASSLASSGRVEQFF. CDR3 nucleotide sequence: TGTGCCAGCAGCTTAGCGAGTAGCGGGAGGGTTGAGCAGTTCTTC.

V is TRBV15 and J is TRBJ2-1, with 9 bases identical to TRBD2. Trimming took 4 bases from V and 1 from J; bases not matched to a gene: 8. The CDR3 runs to 17 residues. From germline, CDR1 is LNHNV and CDR2 YYDKDF (reference sequence). CDR3 residues: CATSTPQTSGSYNEQFF. The CDR3 DNA is TGTGCCACCAGCACCCCCCAGACTAGCGGATCCTACAATGAGCAGTTCTTC.

This clonotype was observed a few times. The V and J genes are TRBV29-1 and TRBJ2-5; tentative D call: TRBD2 (6 bases). Germline V gene lookup returns CDR1 SQVTM and CDR2 ANQGSEA. The CDR3 runs to 13 residues. V lost 6 bases, J lost 3 bases, and 14 bases lay in between. CDR3 nucleotide sequence: TGCAGCGTGGGGATGCGGGGCGAAGAGACCCAGTACTTC. Encoded protein: CSVGMRGEETQYF.

The chain couples TRBV6-5 to TRBJ2-5, with TRBD2 as a possible D gene (7 bases). The CDR3 is made up of 19 amino acids. Trimming took off 2 bases at V and 0 bases at J, with 22 bases between the two ends. Germline V gene lookup returns CDR1 MNHEY and CDR2 SVGAGI. The CDR3, as DNA: TGTGCCAGCAGTTACCGGCTAGGGGGGGCTAGCGGATACCAAGAGACCCAGTACTTC. Protein sequence: CASSYRLGGASGYQETQYF.

The genes are TRBV29-1 and TRBJ1-2; D is unresolved. Germline V gene data show CDR1 as SQVTM and CDR2 as ANQGSEA. The CDR3 length is 12 residues. V was cut by 2 bases and J by 1 base, with 5 bases left in between. DNA of the CDR3: TGCAGCGTTGAACCTGTTAACTATGGCTACACCTTC. Protein product: CSVEPVNYGYTF.

This clonotype was found a few times. The chain couples TRBV27 to TRBJ2-7; D gene uncertain. There are 14 residues in the CDR3. Trimming took 3 bases from V and 6 from J, leaving 15 bases between them. CDR1 is MNHEY, CDR2 SMNVEV, per germline (reference sequence). CDR3 nucleotide sequence: TGTGCCAGCAGTTTTGCCCACCTGTCGGGCGAGCAGTACTTC. This sequence encodes CASSFAHLSGEQYF.

The chain uses TRBV7-9 and TRBJ2-7, with D possibly being TRBD1 (6 bases). The CDR3 totals 16 residues. V was shortened by 1 base and J by 0 bases, with 13 bases between the two germline ends. Germline V gene data show CDR1 as SEHNR and CDR2 as FQNEAQ (reference sequence). The CDR3 region has the DNA TGTGCCAGCAGCTTAGAGGACAGACTTATCTCCTACGAGCAGTACTTC. Protein: CASSLEDRLISYEQYF.

The chain is built from TRBV5-1 and TRBJ2-5; D unclear. Germline V gene sequence: CDR1 SGHRS, CDR2 YFSETQ. CDR3 length equals 15 residues. Trimming stripped 0 bases from V and 2 bases from J, with 11 bases between. CDR3 region: CASSLAANPQETQYF. DNA of the CDR3: TGCGCCAGCAGCTTGGCCGCGAACCCTCAAGAGACCCAGTACTTC.

This clonotype showed up just a few times. The rearrangement links TRBV29-1 to TRBJ1-1; 7 bases match TRBD1. Looked up from germline, CDR1 is SQVTM and CDR2 is ANQGSEA. The J segment lost 3 bases and the V segment lost 4 bases, leaving 11 bases of the junction unmatched. CDR3 length: 15 amino acids. The CDR3 coding sequence is TGCAGCGTTGGTTACGCGACAGGGTGGGACACTGAAGCTTTCTTT. Translated: CSVGYATGWDTEAFF.

The chain links TRBV7-8 to TRBJ1-5; D remains ambiguous. Germline V gene sequence: CDR1 SGHVS, CDR2 FQNEAQ. This CDR3 spans 14 amino acids. Trimming took off 5 bases at V and 7 bases at J, with 15 bases between the two ends. The CDR3 bases are TGTGCCAGCAGCAGTTCTATCCTTAGGCAGCCCCAGCATTTT. This gives the protein CASSSSILRQPQHF.

This chain joins TRBV28 and TRBJ2-7; TRBD1 matches 7 bases. CDR3 length: 11 residues. CDR1 and CDR2 from the germline V gene are MDHEN and SYDVKM. The CDR3 sequence is CVTTGVYEQYF. CDR3 nucleotide sequence: TGTGTCACTACAGGGGTCTACGAGCAGTACTTC.

The CDR3 region is CAIRSGTGDGGELFF. As DNA, the CDR3 is TGTGCCATCCGGTCGGGGACTGGGGACGGCGGGGAGCTGTTTTTT. The rearrangement links TRBV10-3 to TRBJ2-2; TRBD2 might be the D (6 bases). Germline loops: CDR1 ENHRY, CDR2 SYGVKD. V lost 8 bases and J 7 bases, leaving 20 bases between the germline ends. The CDR3 is 15 amino acids.

This clonotype was observed a handful of times. This chain links TRBV10-3 with TRBJ2-1, with 9 nucleotides matching TRBD1. The junction had 11 bases not matched to a gene; V was cut back by 5 bases and J by 9 bases. Germline CDR1 reads ENHRY; CDR2 reads SYGVKD. The CDR3 runs 15 residues. CDR3 residues: CAISRSLGTGSEQFF. The DNA for the CDR3 is TGTGCCATCAGTCGTTCATTAGGGACAGGGAGTGAGCAGTTCTTC.

Worth noting for this clonotype: The junction shows a germline mismatch at one end, possibly a read error. The chain joins TRBV5-5 to TRBJ2-2, with 11 positions matching TRBD1. This CDR3 has 15 residues. Germline CDR1 and CDR2: SGHKS and YYEKEE (reference sequence). Written as DNA, the CDR3 is TGTGCCAGCAGCAGGACAGGGGGCAACAGCGGGGAGCTGTTTTTT. Translation: CASSRTGGNSGELFF.

This chain joins TRBV10-3 and TRBJ2-7; 7 bases are shared with TRBD1. The CDR3 contains 16 residues. Germline V gene data show CDR1 as ENHRY and CDR2 as SYGVKD. The V segment lost 3 bases and the J segment 1 base; nucleotides outside the gene matches: 9. This chain's CDR3 is CAISDAGTARSYEQYF. CDR3 in DNA: TGTGCCATCAGTGACGCCGGGACAGCGAGATCCTACGAGCAGTACTTC.

The chain combines TRBV19 with TRBJ2-7, with a weak D call TRBD2 (6 bases). This CDR3 contains 14 residues. Trimming removed 5 bases at V and 7 bases at J, with 18 bases between. Germline V gene data show CDR1 as LNHDA and CDR2 as SQIVND (reference sequence). DNA for the CDR3: TGTGCCAGTAGTCTCCAAAGGACGGCGGGGGAGCAGTACTTC. Translation: CASSLQRTAGEQYF.

The chain uses TRBV7-9 and TRBJ1-2; D gene ambiguous. With 5 bases removed from V and 6 bases from J, the gap between germline ends came to 13 bases. This CDR3 contains 13 residues. CDR1 and CDR2 from the germline V gene are SEHNR and FQNEAQ (reference sequence). This CDR3 is CASSPIDQDGYTF. CDR3 sequence (DNA): TGTGCCAGCAGCCCTATTGATCAGGATGGCTACACCTTC.